This TCR beta chain stems from a study of T cell responses to AZD1222 COVID-19 vaccine. The study's findings and limits: At study baseline, merely five or six AZD1222 recipients were seropositive. With two AZD1222 doses given, Spike-specific TCR breadth and depth both rose. CD4 TCRs associated with vaccination spanned spike, dominating at 160-218 and 743-854. Clonal diversity was possibly underestimated, and white British individuals and females predominated among donors.

Turning to this clone: Its antigen remains unidentified.

The assay was immunoSEQ multiplex PCR, and TCRdb's table has in-frame clones only and misses some. The table lists just under 55,000 clones, 70% to 90% of them singletons. Germline V CDR1 and CDR2: SGHAT, FQNNGV. The germline V and J ends were trimmed by 3 bases and 3 bases, with 13 bases remaining between them. The CDR3 has 15 residues. The starting material was peripheral blood, obtained on day 0 of AZD1222 vaccination. V is TRBV11-2 and J is TRBJ2-3, with a possible D match to TRBD1 (5 bases). This clonotype was sampled from an adult in good health. The CDR3: CASSFRQPETDTQYF. CDR3 nucleotides: TGTGCCAGCAGCTTTAGACAGCCGGAAACAGATACGCAGTATTTT.